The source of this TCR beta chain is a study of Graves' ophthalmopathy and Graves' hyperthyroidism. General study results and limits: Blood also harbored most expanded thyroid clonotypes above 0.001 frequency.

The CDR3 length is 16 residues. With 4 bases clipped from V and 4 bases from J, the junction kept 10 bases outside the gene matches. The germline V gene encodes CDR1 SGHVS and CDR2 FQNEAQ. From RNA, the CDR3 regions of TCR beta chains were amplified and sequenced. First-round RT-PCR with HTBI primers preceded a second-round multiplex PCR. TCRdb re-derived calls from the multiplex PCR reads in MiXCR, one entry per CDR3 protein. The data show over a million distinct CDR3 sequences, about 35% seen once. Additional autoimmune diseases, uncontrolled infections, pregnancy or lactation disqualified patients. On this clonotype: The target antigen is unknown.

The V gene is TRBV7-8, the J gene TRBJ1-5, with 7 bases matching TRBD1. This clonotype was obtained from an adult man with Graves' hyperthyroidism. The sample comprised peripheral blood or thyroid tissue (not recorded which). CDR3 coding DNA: TGTGCCAGCAGCTCGCTCATTGGGACAGCTAATCAGCCCCAGCATTTT. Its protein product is CASSSLIGTANQPQHF. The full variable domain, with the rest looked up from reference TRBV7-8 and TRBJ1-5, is GAGVSQSPRYKVAKRGQDVALRCDPISGHVSLFWYQQALGQGPEFLTYFQNEAQLDKSGLPSDRFFAERPEGSVSTLKIQRTQQEDSAVYLCASSSLIGTANQPQHFGDGTRLSIL.